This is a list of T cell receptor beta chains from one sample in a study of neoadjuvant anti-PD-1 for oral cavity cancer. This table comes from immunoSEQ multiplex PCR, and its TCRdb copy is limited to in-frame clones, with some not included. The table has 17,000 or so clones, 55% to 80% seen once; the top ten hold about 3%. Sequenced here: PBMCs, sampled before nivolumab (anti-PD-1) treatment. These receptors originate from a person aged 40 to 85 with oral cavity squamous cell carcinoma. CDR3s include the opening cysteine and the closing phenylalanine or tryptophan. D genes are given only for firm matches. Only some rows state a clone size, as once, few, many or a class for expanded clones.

CDR3aa: CASSLEVGRSYGYTF
CDR3nt: TGTGCCAGCAGCTTAGAAGTGGGACGTAGCTATGGCTACACCTTC
abundance: NA
j_gene: TRBJ1-2
v_gene: TRBV7-8
d_gene: NA

CDR3aa: CASSQDDRGSYNEQFF
CDR3nt: TGCGCCAGCAGCCAGGACGACAGGGGCTCCTACAATGAGCAGTTCTTC
abundance: NA
j_gene: TRBJ2-1
v_gene: TRBV4-1
d_gene: TRBD1

CDR3aa: CASSESGGSSYEQYF
CDR3nt: TGTGCCAGCAGTGAATCGGGGGGCAGCTCCTACGAGCAGTACTTC
abundance: NA
j_gene: TRBJ2-7
v_gene: TRBV25-1
d_gene: NA

CDR3aa: CASERTRGGNTIYF
CDR3nt: TGTGCCAGCGAAAGGACCAGAGGTGGAAACACCATATATTTT
abundance: NA
j_gene: TRBJ1-3
v_gene: TRBV19
d_gene: NA

CDR3aa: CATRRAAHSGNTIYF
CDR3nt: TGTGCCACCCGTCGGGCAGCACACTCTGGAAACACCATATATTTT
abundance: few
j_gene: TRBJ1-3
v_gene: TRBV6-5
d_gene: NA

CDR3aa: CASSQVAGVPGQGYNEQFF
CDR3nt: TGCGCCAGCAGCCAAGTTGCCGGGGTCCCTGGACAGGGTTACAATGAGCAGTTCTTC
abundance: few
j_gene: TRBJ2-1
v_gene: TRBV4-1
d_gene: TRBD1

CDR3aa: CASSFNSGGYGYTF
CDR3nt: TGTGCCAGCAGCTTCAATTCCGGGGGCTATGGCTACACCTTC
abundance: once
j_gene: TRBJ1-2
v_gene: TRBV11-3
d_gene: NA

CDR3aa: CAISGTTSTDTQYF
CDR3nt: TGTGCCATCAGTGGCACCACAAGCACAGATACGCAGTATTTT
abundance: few
j_gene: TRBJ2-3
v_gene: TRBV10-3
d_gene: NA

CDR3aa: CASSQDIRAGYTEAFF
CDR3nt: TGTGCCAGCAGCCAAGATATCAGGGCAGGGTACACTGAAGCTTTCTTT
abundance: few
j_gene: TRBJ1-1
v_gene: TRBV4-2
d_gene: NA

CDR3aa: CASSSPGTSTQYF
CDR3nt: TGCGCCAGCAGCTCCCCCGGGACTTCCACCCAGTACTTC
abundance: NA
j_gene: TRBJ2-5
v_gene: TRBV5-1
d_gene: NA

CDR3aa: CASNRGTNQPQHF
CDR3nt: TGTGCCAGCAATAGGGGCACCAATCAGCCCCAGCATTTT
abundance: NA
j_gene: TRBJ1-5
v_gene: TRBV2
d_gene: NA

CDR3aa: CASSEAQWAPTEAFF
CDR3nt: TGTGCCAGCAGTGAAGCGCAATGGGCCCCTACTGAAGCTTTCTTT
abundance: NA
j_gene: TRBJ1-1
v_gene: TRBV6-1
d_gene: NA

CDR3aa: CASSERGDYGYTF
CDR3nt: TGTGCCAGCAGCGAACGAGGGGACTATGGCTACACCTTC
abundance: NA
j_gene: TRBJ1-2
v_gene: TRBV9
d_gene: NA

CDR3aa: CASSFQGSSGANVLTF
CDR3nt: TGTGCCAGCAGCTTCCAAGGGTCCTCCGGGGCCAACGTCCTGACTTTC
abundance: NA
j_gene: TRBJ2-6
v_gene: TRBV11-2
d_gene: NA

CDR3aa: CASSLSGRVYEQYF
CDR3nt: TGTGCCAGCAGCTTAAGCGGGAGGGTCTACGAGCAGTACTTC
abundance: few
j_gene: TRBJ2-7
v_gene: TRBV7-9
d_gene: TRBD2

CDR3aa: CASSVSGDTQYF
CDR3nt: TGTGCCAGCAGCGTTTCCGGAGATACGCAGTATTTT
abundance: NA
j_gene: TRBJ2-3
v_gene: TRBV9
d_gene: NA

CDR3aa: CASSGVSNQPQHF
CDR3nt: TGTGCCAGCAGCGGTGTTAGCAATCAGCCCCAGCATTTT
abundance: few
j_gene: TRBJ1-5
v_gene: TRBV2
d_gene: NA

CDR3aa: CATSRFRVYSNQPQHF
CDR3nt: TGTGCCACCAGCAGATTCAGGGTATATAGCAATCAGCCCCAGCATTTT
abundance: NA
j_gene: TRBJ1-5
v_gene: TRBV15
d_gene: NA

CDR3aa: CASSRDSLYGYTF
CDR3nt: TGTGCCAGCAGCCGGGACAGCCTCTATGGCTACACCTTC
abundance: few
j_gene: TRBJ1-2
v_gene: TRBV7-8
d_gene: TRBD1

CDR3aa: CASSRRGATEAFF
CDR3nt: TGTGCCAGCAGCCGCAGGGGGGCTACTGAAGCTTTCTTT
abundance: NA
j_gene: TRBJ1-1
v_gene: TRBV13
d_gene: TRBD1

CDR3aa: CAIMGEASGNTIYF
CDR3nt: TGTGCCATCATGGGGGAGGCCTCTGGAAACACCATATATTTT
abundance: once
j_gene: TRBJ1-3
v_gene: TRBV10-3
d_gene: NA

CDR3aa: CASSDLGPQETQYF
CDR3nt: TGTGCCAGCAGCGACCTGGGTCCCCAAGAGACCCAGTACTTC
abundance: NA
j_gene: TRBJ2-5
v_gene: TRBV9
d_gene: NA

CDR3aa: CATSVGGRALDTQYF
CDR3nt: TGTGCCACCTCGGTCGGTGGGAGGGCCCTAGATACGCAGTATTTT
abundance: few
j_gene: TRBJ2-3
v_gene: TRBV6-5
d_gene: TRBD2

CDR3aa: CAWNIQGGTEAFF
CDR3nt: TGTGCCTGGAATATACAGGGGGGCACTGAAGCTTTCTTT
abundance: NA
j_gene: TRBJ1-1
v_gene: TRBV30
d_gene: TRBD1

CDR3aa: CASSTQQGAAFF
CDR3nt: TGTGCCAGTAGTACCCAACAGGGGGCGGCTTTCTTT
abundance: few
j_gene: TRBJ1-1
v_gene: TRBV19
d_gene: TRBD1

CDR3aa: CASSDGGSTDTQYF
CDR3nt: TGTGCCAGCAGTGACGGAGGAAGCACAGATACGCAGTATTTT
abundance: NA
j_gene: TRBJ2-3
v_gene: TRBV6-1
d_gene: NA

CDR3aa: CASSQTGGKGTEAFF
CDR3nt: TGTGCCAGCAGCCAAACAGGGGGGAAGGGCACTGAAGCTTTCTTT
abundance: NA
j_gene: TRBJ1-1
v_gene: TRBV21-1
d_gene: NA

CDR3aa: CASSLPEQGYNEQFF
CDR3nt: TGTGCCAGCAGCTTACCCGAACAGGGCTACAATGAGCAGTTCTTC
abundance: NA
j_gene: TRBJ2-1
v_gene: TRBV11-2
d_gene: NA

CDR3aa: CSFHSGNTIYF
CDR3nt: TGCAGCTTTCACTCTGGAAACACCATATATTTT
abundance: NA
j_gene: TRBJ1-3
v_gene: TRBV29-1
d_gene: NA

CDR3aa: CASSWGADTQYF
CDR3nt: TGCGCCAGCAGCTGGGGGGCGGATACGCAGTATTTT
abundance: NA
j_gene: TRBJ2-3
v_gene: TRBV5-1
d_gene: NA

CDR3aa: CASSGRGQGTDTQYF
CDR3nt: TGTGCCAGCAGTGGCAGGGGGCAAGGCACAGATACGCAGTATTTT
abundance: NA
j_gene: TRBJ2-3
v_gene: TRBV28
d_gene: TRBD1

CDR3aa: CASSLEGYEQYF
CDR3nt: TGCGCCAGCAGCTTGGAGGGCTACGAGCAGTACTTC
abundance: once
j_gene: TRBJ2-7
v_gene: TRBV5-1
d_gene: NA

CDR3aa: CASSLGGVLYNEQFF
CDR3nt: TGTGCCAGCAGTTTAGGAGGGGTACTTTACAATGAGCAGTTCTTC
abundance: NA
j_gene: TRBJ2-1
v_gene: TRBV28
d_gene: NA

CDR3aa: CASKGARGTEFEKLFF
CDR3nt: TGTGCCAGCAAAGGGGCTCGGGGGACGGAATTTGAAAAACTGTTTTTT
abundance: NA
j_gene: TRBJ1-4
v_gene: TRBV27
d_gene: NA

CDR3aa: CASSEGVGAFYEQYF
CDR3nt: TGTGCCAGCAGTGAAGGGGTGGGGGCGTTCTACGAGCAGTACTTC
abundance: NA
j_gene: TRBJ2-7
v_gene: TRBV6-1
d_gene: NA

CDR3aa: CASSGLVNEQFF
CDR3nt: TGCGCCAGCAGTGGTCTAGTTAATGAGCAGTTCTTC
abundance: NA
j_gene: TRBJ2-1
v_gene: TRBV10-1
d_gene: NA

CDR3aa: CSVLLGTGIYEQYF
CDR3nt: TGCAGCGTCTTACTCGGGACAGGGATATACGAGCAGTACTTC
abundance: NA
j_gene: TRBJ2-7
v_gene: TRBV29-1
d_gene: TRBD1

CDR3aa: CSVRPVIGTEAFF
CDR3nt: TGCAGCGTTAGACCGGTGATTGGCACTGAAGCTTTCTTT
abundance: few
j_gene: TRBJ1-1
v_gene: TRBV29-1
d_gene: NA

CDR3aa: CASSRGGFSTDTQYF
CDR3nt: TGCGCCAGCAGTCGGGGCGGATTTAGCACAGATACGCAGTATTTT
abundance: NA
j_gene: TRBJ2-3
v_gene: TRBV10-1
d_gene: NA

CDR3aa: CASSYPAGQGYTF
CDR3nt: TGTGCCAGCAGTTATCCCGCGGGACAAGGCTACACCTTC
abundance: NA
j_gene: TRBJ1-2
v_gene: TRBV6-5
d_gene: NA

CDR3aa: CASSPSGDSGAGNYGYTF
CDR3nt: TGTGCCAGTAGTCCCTCAGGGGACAGCGGAGCAGGGAACTATGGCTACACCTTC
abundance: NA
j_gene: TRBJ1-2
v_gene: TRBV19
d_gene: TRBD1

CDR3aa: CASSLGTSIYEQYF
CDR3nt: TGTGCCAGCAGCCTCGGGACTAGCATATACGAGCAGTACTTC
abundance: NA
j_gene: TRBJ2-7
v_gene: TRBV7-2
d_gene: TRBD2

CDR3aa: CASNLGLGGEKLFF
CDR3nt: TGTGCCAGCAATCTGGGACTGGGGGGTGAAAAACTGTTTTTT
abundance: few
j_gene: TRBJ1-4
v_gene: TRBV5-6
d_gene: NA

CDR3aa: CAISRDLGTEAFF
CDR3nt: TGTGCCATCTCTCGGGATTTAGGCACTGAAGCTTTCTTT
abundance: NA
j_gene: TRBJ1-1
v_gene: TRBV10-3
d_gene: NA

CDR3aa: CARPIGAPQHF
CDR3nt: TGTGCCAGACCCATAGGTGCGCCCCAGCATTTT
abundance: few
j_gene: TRBJ1-5
v_gene: TRBV6-4
d_gene: NA

CDR3aa: CAVGTGTVNTEAFF
CDR3nt: TGTGCCGTCGGCACCGGGACGGTGAACACTGAAGCTTTCTTT
abundance: NA
j_gene: TRBJ1-1
v_gene: TRBV10-3
d_gene: NA

CDR3aa: CAWSVQVGQPQHF
CDR3nt: TGTGCCTGGAGTGTACAGGTGGGGCAGCCCCAGCATTTT
abundance: NA
j_gene: TRBJ1-5
v_gene: TRBV30
d_gene: NA

CDR3aa: CASSLIGIAGGLSYEQYF
CDR3nt: TGTGCCAGCAGCTTGATCGGGATAGCGGGAGGACTCTCCTACGAGCAGTACTTC
abundance: NA
j_gene: TRBJ2-7
v_gene: TRBV7-2
d_gene: TRBD2